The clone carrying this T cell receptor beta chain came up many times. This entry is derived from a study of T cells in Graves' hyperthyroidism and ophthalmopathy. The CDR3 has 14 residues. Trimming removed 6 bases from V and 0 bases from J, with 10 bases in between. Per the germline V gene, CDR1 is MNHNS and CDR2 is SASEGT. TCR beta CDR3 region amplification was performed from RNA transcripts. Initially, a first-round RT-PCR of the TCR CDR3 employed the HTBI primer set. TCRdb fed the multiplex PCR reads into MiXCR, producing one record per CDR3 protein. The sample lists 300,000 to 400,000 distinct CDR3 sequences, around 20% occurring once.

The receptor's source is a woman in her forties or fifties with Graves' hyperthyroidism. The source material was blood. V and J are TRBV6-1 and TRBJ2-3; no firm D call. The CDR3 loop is CASRLDRSTDTQYF. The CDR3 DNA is TGTGCCAGCAGGCTGGACCGAAGCACAGATACGCAGTATTTT.